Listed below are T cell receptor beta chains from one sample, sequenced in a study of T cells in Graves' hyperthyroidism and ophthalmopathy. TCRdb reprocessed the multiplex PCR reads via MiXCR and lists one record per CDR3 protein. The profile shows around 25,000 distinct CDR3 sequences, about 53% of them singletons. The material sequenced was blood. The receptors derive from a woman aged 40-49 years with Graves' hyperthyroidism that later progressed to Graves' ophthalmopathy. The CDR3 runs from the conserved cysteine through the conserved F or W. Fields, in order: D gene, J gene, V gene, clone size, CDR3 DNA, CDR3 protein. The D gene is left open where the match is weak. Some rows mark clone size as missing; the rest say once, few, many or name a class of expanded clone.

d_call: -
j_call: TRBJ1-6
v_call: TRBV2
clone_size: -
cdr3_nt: TGTGCCAGCAGTGAAGAGGGCGGACGGGATTCACCCCTCCACTTT
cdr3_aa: CASSEEGGRDSPLHF

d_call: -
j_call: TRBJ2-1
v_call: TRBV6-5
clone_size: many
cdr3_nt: TGTGCCAGCAGTCTCTTGGGGGGACCTGAGCAGTTCTTC
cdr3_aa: CASSLLGGPEQFF

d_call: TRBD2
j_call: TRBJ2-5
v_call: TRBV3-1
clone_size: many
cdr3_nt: TGTGCCAGCAGCCTCACTAGCGGACAAGAGACCCAGTACTTC
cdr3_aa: CASSLTSGQETQYF

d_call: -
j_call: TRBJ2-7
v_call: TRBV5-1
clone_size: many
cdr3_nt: TGCGCCAGCAGCTTTACCGACCCGGCCTACGAGCAGTACTTC
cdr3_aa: CASSFTDPAYEQYF

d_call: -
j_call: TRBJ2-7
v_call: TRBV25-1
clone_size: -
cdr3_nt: TGTGCCAGCAGTGAATCCATTCCCGGGACCGCTAACTCCTACGAGCAGTACTTC
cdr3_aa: CASSESIPGTANSYEQYF

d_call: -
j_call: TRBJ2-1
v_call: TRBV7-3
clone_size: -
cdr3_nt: TGTGCCAGCAGCTTAGGGCCGGGACCGCTGGATGAGCAGTTCTTC
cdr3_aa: CASSLGPGPLDEQFF

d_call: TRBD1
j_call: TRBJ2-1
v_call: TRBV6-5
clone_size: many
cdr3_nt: TGTGCCAGCAGAGGCAGGGGGCTAGGGAATGAGCAGTTCTTC
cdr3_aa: CASRGRGLGNEQFF

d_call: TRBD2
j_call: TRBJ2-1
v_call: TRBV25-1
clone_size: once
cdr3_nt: TGTGCCAGCAGCCGGACTAGCGGGAACAATGAGCAGTTCTTC
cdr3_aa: CASSRTSGNNEQFF

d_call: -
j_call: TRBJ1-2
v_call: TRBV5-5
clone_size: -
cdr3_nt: TGTGCCAGCAGCCTAACAGGGTGGGAGGACTATGGCTACACCTTC
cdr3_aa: CASSLTGWEDYGYTF

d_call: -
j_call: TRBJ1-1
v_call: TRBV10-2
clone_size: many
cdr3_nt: TGCGCCAGCGAGGAACGGAGGAACACTGAAGCTTTCTTT
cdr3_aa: CASEERRNTEAFF

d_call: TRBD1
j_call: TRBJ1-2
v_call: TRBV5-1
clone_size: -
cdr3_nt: TGCGCCAGCCGCCAGGGGACAGGGTGGGTCTATGGCTACACCTTC
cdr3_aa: CASRQGTGWVYGYTF

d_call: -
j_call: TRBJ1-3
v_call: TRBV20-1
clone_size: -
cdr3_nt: TGCAGTGGAGCCGGTCCCTCTGGAAACACCATATATTTT
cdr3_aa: CSGAGPSGNTIYF

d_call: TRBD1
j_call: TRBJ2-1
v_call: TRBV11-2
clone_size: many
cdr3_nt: TGTGCCAGCAGCTTGAGGACAGGGGGGGACAATGAGCAGTTCTTC
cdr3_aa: CASSLRTGGDNEQFF

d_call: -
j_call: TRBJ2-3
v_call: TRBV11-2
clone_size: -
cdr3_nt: TGTGCCAGCAGCCCCAGTAACAGGGCGGATACGCAGTATTTT
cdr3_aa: CASSPSNRADTQYF

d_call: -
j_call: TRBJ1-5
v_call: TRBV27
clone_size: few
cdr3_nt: TGTGCCAGCAGCCGGGGGGGGGATCGGCGCAATCAGCCCCAGCATTTT
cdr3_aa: CASSRGGDRRNQPQHF

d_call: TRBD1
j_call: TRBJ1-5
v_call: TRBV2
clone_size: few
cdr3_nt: TGTGCCAGCAGTAGACAGGGGTTTGATCAGCCCCAGCATTTT
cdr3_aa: CASSRQGFDQPQHF

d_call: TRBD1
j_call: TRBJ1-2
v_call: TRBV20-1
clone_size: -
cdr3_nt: TGCAGTGCTACCACAGGGGGCCCCGGGGGCTACACCTTC
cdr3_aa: CSATTGGPGGYTF

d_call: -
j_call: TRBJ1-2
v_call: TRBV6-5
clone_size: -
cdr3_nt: TGTGCCAGCAGTCCGCTGACGGATAACTATGGCTACACCTTC
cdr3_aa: CASSPLTDNYGYTF

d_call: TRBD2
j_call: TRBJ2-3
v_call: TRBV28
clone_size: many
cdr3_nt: TGTGCCAGCAGTTTATCGGCGGGAGGCATTGCAGATACGCAGTATTTT
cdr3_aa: CASSLSAGGIADTQYF

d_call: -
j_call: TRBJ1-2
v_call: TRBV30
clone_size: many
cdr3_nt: TGTGCCTGGAGTTTGGGGGGTACGGGCTACACCTTC
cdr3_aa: CAWSLGGTGYTF

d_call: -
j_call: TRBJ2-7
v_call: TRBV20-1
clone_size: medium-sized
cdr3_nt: TGCAGTGCTAGGGACCTCGCCTACGAGCAGTACTTC
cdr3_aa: CSARDLAYEQYF

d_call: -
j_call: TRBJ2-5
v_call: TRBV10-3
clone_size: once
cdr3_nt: TGTGCCATCAGTGAGTGGGACCAGACCCAGTACTTC
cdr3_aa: CAISEWDQTQYF

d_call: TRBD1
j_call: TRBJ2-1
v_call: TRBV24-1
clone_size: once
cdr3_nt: TGTGCCACCAGTGAGGTACCACCGGGACAGGGAACGAATGAGCAGTTCTTC
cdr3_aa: CATSEVPPGQGTNEQFF

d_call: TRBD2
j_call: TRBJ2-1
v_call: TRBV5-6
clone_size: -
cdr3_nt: TGTGCCAGCAGCAGACCCCTAGCGGGAGAGCTGGAGCAGTTCTTC
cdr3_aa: CASSRPLAGELEQFF

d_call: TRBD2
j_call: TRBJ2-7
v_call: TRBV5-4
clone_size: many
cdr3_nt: TGTGCCAGCAGCTCGACTAGCGGTTCCTACGAGCAGTACTTC
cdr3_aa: CASSSTSGSYEQYF

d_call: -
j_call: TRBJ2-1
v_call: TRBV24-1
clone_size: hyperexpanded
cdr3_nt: TGTGCCACCAGTGGACTGAGCAATGAGCAGTTCTTC
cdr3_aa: CATSGLSNEQFF

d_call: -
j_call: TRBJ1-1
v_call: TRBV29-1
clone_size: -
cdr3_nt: TGCAGTGGTAGAGCGAACACTGAAGCTTTCTTT
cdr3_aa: CSGRANTEAFF

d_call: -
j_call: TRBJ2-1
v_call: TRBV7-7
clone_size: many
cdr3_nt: TGTGCTAGCAGCGAAGAGGGATACAATGAGCAGTTCTTC
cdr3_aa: CASSEEGYNEQFF

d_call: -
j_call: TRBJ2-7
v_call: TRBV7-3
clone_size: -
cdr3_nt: TGTGCCAGCAGCCCTGACGGGACAAGGCCCTACGAGCAGTACTTC
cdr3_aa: CASSPDGTRPYEQYF

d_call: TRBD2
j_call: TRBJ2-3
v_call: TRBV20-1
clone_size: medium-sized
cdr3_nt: TGCAGTGCTAGCACTAGCGGGAGAGATACGCAGTATTTT
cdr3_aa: CSASTSGRDTQYF

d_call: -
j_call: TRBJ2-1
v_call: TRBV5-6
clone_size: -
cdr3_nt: TGTGCCAGCAGCTTGGCCGCGCGGGCCTCCTACAATGAGCAGTTCTTC
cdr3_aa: CASSLAARASYNEQFF

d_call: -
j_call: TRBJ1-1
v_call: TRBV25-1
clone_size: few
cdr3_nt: TGTGCCAGCAGCGAGAATCCTGAAGGTTCTTTCACTGAAGCTTTCTTT
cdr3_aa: CASSENPEGSFTEAFF

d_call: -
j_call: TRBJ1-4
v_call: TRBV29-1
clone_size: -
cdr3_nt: TGCAGCGCCAAGATACAGGGACCTAATGAAAAACTGTTTTTT
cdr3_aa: CSAKIQGPNEKLFF

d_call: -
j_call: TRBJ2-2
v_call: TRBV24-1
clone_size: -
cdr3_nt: TGTGCCACCACCTCCCACGGGAACACCGGGGAGCTGTTTTTT
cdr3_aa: CATTSHGNTGELFF

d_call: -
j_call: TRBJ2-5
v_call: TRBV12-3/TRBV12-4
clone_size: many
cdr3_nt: TGTGCCAGCAGTTCCGGGTTGGAGACCCAGTACTTC
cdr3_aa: CASSSGLETQYF

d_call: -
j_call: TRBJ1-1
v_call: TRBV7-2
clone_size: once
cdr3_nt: TGTGCCAGCAGAGTCGGGGGGATGAACACTGAAGCTTTCTTT
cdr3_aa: CASRVGGMNTEAFF

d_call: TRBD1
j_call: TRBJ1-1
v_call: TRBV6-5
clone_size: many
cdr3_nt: TGTGCCAGCAGTCCCAGGGGGTGGATCACTGAAGCTTTCTTT
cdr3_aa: CASSPRGWITEAFF

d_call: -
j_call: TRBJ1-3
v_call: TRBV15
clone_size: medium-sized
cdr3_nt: TGTGCCACCAGCAGAGACCTCCAGGAAAACACCATATATTTT
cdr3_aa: CATSRDLQENTIYF

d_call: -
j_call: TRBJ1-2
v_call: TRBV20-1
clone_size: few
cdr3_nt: TGCAGTGCTAGACAGGTTAGCTCGTGGTATGGCTACACCTTC
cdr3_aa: CSARQVSSWYGYTF

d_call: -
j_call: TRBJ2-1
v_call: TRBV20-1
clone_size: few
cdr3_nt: TGCAGTGCTAGGGGGACCCGGACGGCTAACAATGAGCAGTTCTTC
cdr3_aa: CSARGTRTANNEQFF

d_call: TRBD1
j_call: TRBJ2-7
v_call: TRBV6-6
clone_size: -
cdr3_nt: TGTGCCAGCAGTGAATTGGGACAGGGGCGCGAGCAGTACTTC
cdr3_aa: CASSELGQGREQYF

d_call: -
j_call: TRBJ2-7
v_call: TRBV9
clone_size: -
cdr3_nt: TGTGCCAGCAGCGTATCGGGGGACAGCTCCTACGAGCAGTACTTC
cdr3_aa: CASSVSGDSSYEQYF

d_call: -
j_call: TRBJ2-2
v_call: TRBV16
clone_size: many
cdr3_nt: TGTGCCAGCAGCCAATTAGGTGCCGGGGAGCTGTTTTTT
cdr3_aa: CASSQLGAGELFF

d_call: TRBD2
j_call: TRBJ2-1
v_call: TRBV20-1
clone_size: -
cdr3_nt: TGCAGTGCTAACGGGAGGGCCGGGGGGTATGAGCAGTTCTTC
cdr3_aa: CSANGRAGGYEQFF

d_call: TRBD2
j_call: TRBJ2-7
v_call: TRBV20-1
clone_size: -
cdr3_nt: TGCAGTGCTAGTGCGGGAGGGCCGGGCGAGCAGTACTTC
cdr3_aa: CSASAGGPGEQYF

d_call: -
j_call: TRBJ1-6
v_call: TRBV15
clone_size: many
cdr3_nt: TGTGCCACCAGCAGAGATCGGGGGGGGGGGGCTACTGACTTCCTCCACTTT
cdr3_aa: CATSRDRGGGATDFLHF

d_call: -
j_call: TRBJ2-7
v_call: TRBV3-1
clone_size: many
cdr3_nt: TGTGCCAGCAGCCTGCCTAGTAGAGCCTACGAGCAGTACTTC
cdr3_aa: CASSLPSRAYEQYF